What follows are 14 T cell receptor beta chains derived from one specimen sequenced in a study of blood T cell repertoires in COVID-19. Here immunoSEQ multiplex PCR was the method, and the copy in TCRdb shows in-frame clones only, minus some. Seen here are about 130,000 clones, about 93% observed once, and the top ten hold 2.1%. Sequenced input: peripheral blood. These receptor sequences come from a middle-aged man with COVID-19, enrolled during active disease.

The chain has TRBV4-2 and TRBJ2-2; 8 positions agree with TRBD2. CDR1 is LGHNA, CDR2 YNFKEQ, per germline. Unmatched junction bases numbered 5, after V lost 1 base and J lost 4 bases. CDR3 length: 16 residues. This chain's CDR3 is CASSQVRSGTTGELFF. CDR3 nucleotide sequence: TGTGCCAGCAGCCAAGTACGTAGCGGGACCACCGGGGAGCTGTTTTTT.

This clone occurred once. The V call is TRBV6-5, the J call TRBJ2-1; possibly TRBD2 for D (6 bases). Trimming took off 6 bases at V and 4 bases at J, with 13 bases between the two ends. The CDR3 runs 14 residues. Germline values: CDR1 MNHEY, CDR2 SVGAGI. CDR3 loop: CASRGPGRYNEQFF. The CDR3 region has the DNA TGTGCCAGCAGGGGGCCAGGGAGGTACAATGAGCAGTTCTTC.

This clone showed up just a few times. V is TRBV12-5 and J is TRBJ2-7; a weak D match, TRBD1 (5 bases). The germline V and J ends were trimmed by 6 bases and 5 bases, with 14 bases remaining between them. The CDR3 extends over 13 amino acids. Germline V lookup: CDR1 LGHNT, CDR2 FRNRAP. DNA of the CDR3: TGTGCTAGTGGCCGCGGAGAAGGGGACGAGCAGTACTTC. It is translated as CASGRGEGDEQYF.

The genes are TRBV19 and TRBJ1-1; D remains unclear. The CDR3 length is 12 residues. CDR1 is LNHDA and CDR2 is SQIVND in the germline V gene (reference sequence). Trimming left V 4 bases short and J 0 bases short, with 3 bases between. The CDR3 region has the DNA TGTGCCAGTAGTACCTTGAACACTGAAGCTTTCTTT. This encodes CASSTLNTEAFF.

This chain joins TRBV11-2 and TRBJ2-7; TRBD2 aligns across 8 bases. V lost 1 base to trimming and J lost 4 bases; unmatched junction nucleotides: 12. Looked up from germline, CDR1 is SGHAT and CDR2 is FQNNGV. The CDR3 consists of 17 residues. The CDR3 loop is CASSLAPGRGARYEQYF. In DNA, the CDR3 is TGTGCCAGCAGCTTAGCCCCCGGGAGGGGGGCTCGGTACGAGCAGTACTTC.

Regarding this clone: The same CDR3 can be traced to other DNA sequences in this sample. The chain links TRBV30 to TRBJ1-5, with D possibly being TRBD1 (6 bases). V was pared by 0 bases and J by 2 bases, with 8 bases between. The germline V gene has CDR1 GTSNPN and CDR2 SVGIG (reference sequence). The CDR3 is 14 residues long. CDR3 protein: CAWSVTGRNQPQHF. The CDR3 DNA reads as TGTGCCTGGAGTGTCACAGGGCGCAATCAGCCCCAGCATTTT.

The chain carries TRBV9 and TRBJ2-5; 15 bases match TRBD2. The CDR3 covers 16 residues. V lost 4 bases, J lost 5 bases, and 6 bases stayed unmatched. CDR1 and CDR2 from the germline V gene are SGDLS and YYNGEE. This CDR3 reads CASSLGLAGGPETQYF. CDR3 nucleotides: TGTGCCAGCAGCCTCGGACTAGCGGGAGGGCCGGAGACCCAGTACTTC. Full variable domain (outside the CDR3, taken from reference TRBV9 and TRBJ2-5): DSGVTQTPKHLITATGQRVTLRCSPRSGDLSVYWYQQSLDQGLQFLIQYYNGEERAKGNILERFSAQQFPDLHSELNLSSLELGDSALYFCASSLGLAGGPETQYFGPGTRLLVL.

This chain connects TRBV9 to TRBJ1-1; the D is unclear. Trimming removed 0 bases at V and 1 base at J, with 7 bases between. The CDR3 totals 14 residues. From germline, CDR1 is SGDLS and CDR2 YYNGEE. The CDR3 spells CASSVAAANTEAFF. CDR3 coding DNA: TGTGCCAGCAGCGTAGCTGCGGCGAACACTGAAGCTTTCTTT.

CDR3 sequence: CASSSDIGTGNNSPLHF. The CDR3 bases are TGTGCCAGCAGTTCCGATATCGGGACAGGGAACAATTCACCCCTCCACTTT. The chain carries TRBV6-2 or TRBV6-3 and TRBJ1-6; 9 nucleotides line up with TRBD1. The trim removed 4 bases at V and 7 bases at J, leaving 11 bases unmatched. The CDR3 runs to 17 residues. Germline CDR1 MNHEY, CDR2 SVGEGT.

CDR3 sequence (DNA): TGCGCCAGCAGGTTCTCGACAGGGGGCCACAATGAGCAGTTCTTC. Translating it yields CASRFSTGGHNEQFF. The rearrangement joins TRBV5-1 to TRBJ2-1; 10 bases are shared with TRBD1. The ends lost 5 bases at V and 5 bases at J; junction bases unmatched: 7. Germline V gene data show CDR1 as SGHRS and CDR2 as YFSETQ. There are 15 residues in the CDR3.

This clone was observed once. The chain joins TRBV7-9 to TRBJ2-5; possibly TRBD2 for D (5 bases). CDR3 length: 14 residues. The ends were cut back, 7 bases at V and 1 base at J, with 13 bases in the middle. Germline CDR1 reads SEHNR; CDR2 reads FQNEAQ (reference sequence). CDR3 sequence: CASTSAGVQETQYF. The CDR3 DNA reads TGTGCCAGCACCTCTGCCGGGGTCCAAGAGACCCAGTACTTC.

The rearrangement joins TRBV19 to TRBJ1-1; no definite D call. With 6 bases removed from V and 0 bases from J, the gap between germline ends came to 8 bases. CDR1 is LNHDA and CDR2 is SQIVND in the germline V gene (reference sequence). This CDR3 contains 13 residues. As DNA, the CDR3 is TGTGCCAGTAGAAAACAGTTGAACACTGAAGCTTTCTTT. Protein sequence: CASRKQLNTEAFF.

The chain links TRBV4-1 to TRBJ2-1, with TRBD1 as a possible D gene (7 bases). CDR1 and CDR2 from the germline V gene are MGHRA and YSYEKL. Trimming removed 1 base at V and 0 bases at J, with 10 bases between. The length of the CDR3 is 16 residues. The CDR3 nucleotides read TGCGCCAGCAGCCAAGGGAGGGACAGCTCCTACAATGAGCAGTTCTTC. Its translation: CASSQGRDSSYNEQFF.

The rearrangement uses TRBV6-1 and TRBJ1-2, with 12 bases that match TRBD1. J lost 1 base, V lost 4 bases, and 7 bases had no gene match. This CDR3 contains 17 residues. Germline V gene sequence: CDR1 MNHNS, CDR2 SASEGT. The CDR3 sequence is CASSGGTGGAFNYGYTF. The DNA for the CDR3 is TGTGCCAGCAGTGGGGGGACAGGGGGCGCATTTAACTATGGCTACACCTTC.